These 14 T cell receptor beta chains originate from one sample sequenced in a study of blood T cells in healthy people across ages. PCR was performed a second time for 7 to 11 cycles using a sample-barcoded 5' primer and a J-beta primer mix. TCRdb re-derived calls from the 5' RACE reads in MiXCR, one entry per CDR3 protein. The data hold 1.5 million to 2 million distinct CDR3 sequences, with about two fifths observed a single time. The sequenced sample was blood. The source of these receptors is a human donor in good health.

This CDR3 is CASRNGIYPNNEQFF. The CDR3 bases are TGTGCCAGCAGGAACGGGATCTACCCTAACAATGAGCAGTTCTTC. The chain couples TRBV6-2 or TRBV6-3 to TRBJ2-1; TRBD2 is a possible D gene (5 bases). Germline assignment: CDR1 MNHEY and CDR2 SVGEGT. The CDR3 has 15 amino acids. V was trimmed by 6 bases and J by 5 bases, leaving 17 bases between them.

This chain joins TRBV7-2 and TRBJ2-7, with D hard to call. CDR1 and CDR2 (germline): SGHTA, FQGNSA. Deletions cut 2 bases from V and 3 bases from J, with 11 bases between. The CDR3 is made up of 14 amino acids. CDR3 sequence reads: CASSLMSANYEQYF. As DNA, the CDR3 is TGTGCCAGCAGCTTAATGAGCGCTAACTACGAGCAGTACTTC.

Only one count was recorded for this clonotype. The rearrangement joins TRBV27 to TRBJ1-6; unclear D gene. The CDR3 has 14 amino acids. Germline CDR1 and CDR2: MNHEY and SMNVEV (reference sequence). Trimming left V 6 bases short and J 9 bases short, with 15 bases between. The CDR3 DNA is TGTGCCAGCAGCTCAGGAGTAGGTGGTTCACCCCTCCACTTT. This translates into CASSSGVGGSPLHF.

This clonotype was counted many times. The chain has TRBV6-5 and TRBJ2-7; 7 bases match TRBD2. Germline trimming cut 5 bases from V and 2 bases from J; bases unmatched to any gene: 9. The CDR3 runs 15 residues. The germline V gene encodes CDR1 MNHEY and CDR2 SVGAGI. In nucleotides, the CDR3 is TGTGCCAGCAGTCGACTCGGACTAGGGGCCTACGAGCAGTACTTC. It specifies CASSRLGLGAYEQYF.

This clonotype was seen once. A much larger clonotype is one base distant, so this may be a read error. The rearrangement links TRBV29-1 to TRBJ2-1; TRBD2 is a possible D gene (5 bases). Trimming cost V 7 bases and J 13 bases, with 17 bases left between them. CDR3 length: 11 amino acids. Germline V CDR1 and CDR2: SQVTM, ANQGSEA. This chain's CDR3 is CSGGEGETQFF. The DNA for the CDR3 is TGCAGCGGGGGTGAGGGAGAGACCCAGTTCTTC.

CDR3 sequence: CASSRKAAGKPDTQYF. CDR3 sequence (DNA): TGTGCCAGCAGCAGAAAGGCGGCGGGGAAGCCAGATACGCAGTATTTT. This chain connects TRBV21-1 to TRBJ2-3; the listed D gene, TRBD1, was not tested against the DNA. TRBV21-1 represents a pseudogene. The CDR3 extends over 16 amino acids.

A few counts support this clonotype. The V and J genes are TRBV7-2 and TRBJ2-5; no firm D call. Germline loops: CDR1 SGHTA, CDR2 FQGNSA. The V and J ends lost 1 base and 3 bases respectively, with 9 bases between them. The length of the CDR3 is 14 residues. In nucleotides, the CDR3 is TGTGCCAGCAGCTTAGGCGGCGCGGAAGAGACCCAGTACTTC. Translated: CASSLGGAEETQYF.

This clonotype was picked up a small number of times. The CDR3 DNA reads TGTGCCAGCAGCTCGCCCCCCGCTAGCGGGGGGGCAGTAGGCAATGAGCAGTTCTTC. Amino acids: CASSSPPASGGAVGNEQFF. This chain connects TRBV7-9 to TRBJ2-1, with TRBD2 identical over 12 bases. Germline loops: CDR1 SEHNR, CDR2 FQNEAQ (reference sequence). The CDR3 extends over 19 amino acids. V lost 4 bases and J lost 6; bases outside the gene matches: 16.

This clonotype was found a few times. The chain joins TRBV7-9 to TRBJ2-7; D call uncertain. The CDR3 has 12 residues. Between the trimmed V and J ends, which lost 5 bases and 3 bases, there was a span of 8 bases. Germline loops: CDR1 SEHNR, CDR2 FQNEAQ (reference sequence). The CDR3 here is CASSKINYEQYF. CDR3 nucleotides: TGTGCCAGCAGCAAAATCAACTACGAGCAGTACTTC.

Points on this clonotype: It may be a read error: a sequence one base away is much more abundant. This sequence joins TRBV6-1 and TRBJ1-1; no definite D call. The V gene lost 6 bases and the J gene lost 3 bases, with 2 bases spanning the gap. CDR3 length equals 10 residues. Germline V gives CDR1 MNHNS, CDR2 SASEGT. CDR3 nucleotides: TGTGCCAGCAGGTACACTGAAGCTTTCTTT. It yields the protein CASRYTEAFF.

The gene calls are TRBV12-3 or TRBV12-4 and TRBJ2-5, with 10 bases matching TRBD1. Trimming removed 10 bases from V and 5 bases from J; junction bases left unmatched: 4. The CDR3 loop spans 12 amino acids. CDR3 sequence: CATTGGLETQYF. Written as DNA, the CDR3 is TGTGCCACGACAGGGGGCTTGGAGACCCAGTACTTC.

This clonotype showed up just a few times. This sequence joins TRBV4-3 and TRBJ2-1, with D unclear. This CDR3 region has 15 residues. Germline CDR1 reads LGHNA; CDR2 reads YSLEER. The V end was cut by 2 bases, the J end by 4 bases, with 12 bases between. The CDR3, as DNA: TGCGCCAGCAGCCAATTCGCTGGGGAATACAATGAGCAGTTCTTC. Translated, it gives CASSQFAGEYNEQFF.

V is TRBV14 and J is TRBJ2-3; D remains unclear. Between the trimmed V and J ends, which lost 2 bases and 4 bases, there was a span of 16 bases. Germline assignment: CDR1 SGHDN and CDR2 FVKESK. The CDR3 has 16 residues. The CDR3 here is CASSQLMGPHADTQYF. The DNA for the CDR3 is TGTGCCAGCAGCCAATTAATGGGCCCGCACGCAGATACGCAGTATTTT.

The chain links TRBV7-6 to TRBJ2-1; no reliable D call. This CDR3 region has 14 residues. The germline V gene encodes CDR1 SGHVS and CDR2 FNYEAQ. V was clipped by 0 bases and J by 6 bases, with 9 bases between them. In nucleotides, the CDR3 is TGTGCCAGCAGCTTAGCCATAGGTGGCAATGAGCAGTTCTTC. It encodes CASSLAIGGNEQFF.